Shown below are 4 T cell receptor beta chains from a single sample sequenced in a study of technical replicates of blood from a few donors. The table came from immunoSEQ multiplex PCR; TCRdb's copy has only in-frame clones and leaves some out. In the table there are 74,000 or so clones, 93% of which are singletons. Material for sequencing was T cells isolated from PBMCs. The receptors here all came from a human donor in good health.

The table lists this clone with a few counts. The CDR3 sequence: CASSSGITEAFF. As DNA, the CDR3 is TGCGCCAGCAGCTCCGGGATCACTGAAGCTTTCTTT. This chain joins TRBV5-1 and TRBJ1-1, with D unclear. Trimming left V 3 bases short and J 4 bases short, with 7 bases between. In germline, CDR1 is SGHRS, CDR2 YFSETQ. This CDR3 has 12 amino acids. The full variable domain, its missing parts supplied by reference TRBV5-1 and TRBJ1-1, is KAGVTQTPRYLIKTRGQQVTLSCSPISGHRSVSWYQQTPGQGLQFLFEYFSETQRNKGNFPGRFSGRQFSNSRSEMNVSTLELGDSALYLCASSSGITEAFFGQGTRLTVV.

The chain is built from TRBV25-1 and TRBJ1-1; a weak D match, TRBD1 (6 bases). Germline V gene data show CDR1 as MGHDK and CDR2 as SYGVNS. This CDR3 comprises 15 residues. V lost 5 bases and J lost 4, with 17 bases in between. DNA for the CDR3: TGTGCCAGCAGTACGCAAGGGGGGGGCCGCACTGAAGCTTTCTTT. Its translation: CASSTQGGGRTEAFF.

The sample holds one count of this clone. V is TRBV21-1 and J is TRBJ2-5; TRBD1, the table's D call, lacks a check against the DNA. TRBV21-1 is assigned pseudogene status. The length of the CDR3 is 15 residues. The chain's CDR3 is CASSMDRGVQETQYF. DNA for the CDR3: TGTGCCAGCAGCATGGACAGGGGAGTTCAAGAGACCCAGTACTTC.

The chain combines TRBV19 with TRBJ2-7; 7 bases agree with TRBD1. This CDR3 spans 15 amino acids. Germline V gene lookup returns CDR1 LNHDA and CDR2 SQIVND (reference sequence). V trimming: 3 bases; J trimming: 5 bases; junction bases outside the gene matches: 10. CDR3 amino acids: CASSIGTADSDEQYF. The CDR3 DNA reads TGTGCCAGTAGTATCGGGACAGCCGATAGCGACGAGCAGTACTTC.